This T cell receptor (beta chain) was identified in a study of blood T cell repertoires in COVID-19. Germline CDR1 is SGHRS and CDR2 is YFSETQ. This CDR3 contains 15 residues. Between the trimmed V and J ends, which lost 1 base and 0 bases, there was a span of 8 bases. Enrollment of patients from Seattle took place during active infection, with longitudinal follow-up. In the source study's methods: Reference gene primer amplification gave nucleated cell count estimates. Method: immunoSEQ multiplex PCR; TCRdb's copy keeps in-frame clones and lacks some. V and J calls and clone size come straight from that table; D and trimming were deduced from the DNA. The sample holds under 200,000 clones, about four fifths seen once. Points on this clone: This specimen includes other DNA sequences encoding the same CDR3.

This sequence was found in a woman in her forties with COVID-19, enrolled during active disease. The rearrangement uses TRBV5-1 and TRBJ2-1; TRBD2 might be the D (5 bases). Sequenced: peripheral blood. The CDR3 region is CASSLSGSSYNEQFF. The CDR3 DNA reads TGCGCCAGCAGCTTGAGTGGGAGCTCCTACAATGAGCAGTTCTTC.